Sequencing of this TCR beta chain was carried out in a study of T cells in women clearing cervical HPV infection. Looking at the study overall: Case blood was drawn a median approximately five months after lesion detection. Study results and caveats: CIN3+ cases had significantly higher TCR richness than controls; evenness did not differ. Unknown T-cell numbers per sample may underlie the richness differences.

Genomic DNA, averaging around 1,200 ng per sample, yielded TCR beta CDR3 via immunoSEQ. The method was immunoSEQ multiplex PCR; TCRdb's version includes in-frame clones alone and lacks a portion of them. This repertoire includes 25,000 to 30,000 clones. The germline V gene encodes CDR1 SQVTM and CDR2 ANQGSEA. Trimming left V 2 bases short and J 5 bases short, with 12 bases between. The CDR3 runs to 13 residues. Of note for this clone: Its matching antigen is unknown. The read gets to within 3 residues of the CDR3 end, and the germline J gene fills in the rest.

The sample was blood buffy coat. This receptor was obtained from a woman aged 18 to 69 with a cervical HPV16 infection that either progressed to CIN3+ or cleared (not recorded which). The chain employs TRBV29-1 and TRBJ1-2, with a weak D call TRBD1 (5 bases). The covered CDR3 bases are TGCAGCGTTGAAAGGGCTGACAGATATGGC. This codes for CSVERADRYG. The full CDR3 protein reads CSVERADRYGYTF.